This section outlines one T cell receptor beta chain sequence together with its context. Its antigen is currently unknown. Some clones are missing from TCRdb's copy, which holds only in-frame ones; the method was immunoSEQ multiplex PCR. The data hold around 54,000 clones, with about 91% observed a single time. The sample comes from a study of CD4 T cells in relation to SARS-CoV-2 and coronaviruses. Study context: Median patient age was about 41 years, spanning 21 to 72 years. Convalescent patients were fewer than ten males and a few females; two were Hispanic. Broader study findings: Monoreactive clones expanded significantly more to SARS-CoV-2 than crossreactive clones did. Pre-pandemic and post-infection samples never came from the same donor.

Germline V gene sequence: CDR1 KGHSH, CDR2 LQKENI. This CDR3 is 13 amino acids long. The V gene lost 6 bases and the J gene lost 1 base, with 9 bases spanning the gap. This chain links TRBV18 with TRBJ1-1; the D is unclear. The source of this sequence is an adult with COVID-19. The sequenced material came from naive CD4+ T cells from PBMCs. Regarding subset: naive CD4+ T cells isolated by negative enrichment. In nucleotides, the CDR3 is TGTGCCAGCTCCGGCTATGAGAACACTGAAGCTTTCTTT. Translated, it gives CASSGYENTEAFF.